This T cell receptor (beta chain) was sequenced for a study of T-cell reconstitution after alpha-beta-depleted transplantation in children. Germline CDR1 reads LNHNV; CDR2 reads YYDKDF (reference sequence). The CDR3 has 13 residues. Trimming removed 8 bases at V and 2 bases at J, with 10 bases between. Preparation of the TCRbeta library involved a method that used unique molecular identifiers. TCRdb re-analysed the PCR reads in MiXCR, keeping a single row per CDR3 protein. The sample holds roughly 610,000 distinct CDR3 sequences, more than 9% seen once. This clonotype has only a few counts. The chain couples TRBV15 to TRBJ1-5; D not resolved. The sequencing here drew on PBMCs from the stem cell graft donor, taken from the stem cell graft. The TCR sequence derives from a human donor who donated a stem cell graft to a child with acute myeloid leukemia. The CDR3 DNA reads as TGTGCCACCCGTCCTCAGGGCAATCAGCCCCAGCATTTT. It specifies CATRPQGNQPQHF.